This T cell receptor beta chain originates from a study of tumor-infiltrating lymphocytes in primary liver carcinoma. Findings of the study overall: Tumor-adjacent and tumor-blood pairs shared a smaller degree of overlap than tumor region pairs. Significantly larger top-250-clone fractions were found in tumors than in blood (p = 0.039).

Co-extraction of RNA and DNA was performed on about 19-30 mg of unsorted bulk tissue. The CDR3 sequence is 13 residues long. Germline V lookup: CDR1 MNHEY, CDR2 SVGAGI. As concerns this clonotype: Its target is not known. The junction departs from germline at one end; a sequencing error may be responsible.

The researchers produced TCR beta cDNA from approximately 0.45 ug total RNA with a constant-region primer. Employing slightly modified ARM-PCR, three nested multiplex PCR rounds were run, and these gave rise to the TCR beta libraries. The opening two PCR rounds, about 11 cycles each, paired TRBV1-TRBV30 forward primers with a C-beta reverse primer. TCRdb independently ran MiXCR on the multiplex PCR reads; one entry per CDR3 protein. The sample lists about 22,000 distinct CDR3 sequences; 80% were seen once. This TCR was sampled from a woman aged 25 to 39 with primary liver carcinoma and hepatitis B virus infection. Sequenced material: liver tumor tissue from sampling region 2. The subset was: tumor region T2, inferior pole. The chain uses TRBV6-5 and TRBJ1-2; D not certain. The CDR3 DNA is TGTGTCAGCGGTGGAGCGGTTAACTATGGCTACACCTTC. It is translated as CVSGGAVNYGYTF.